The 29 T cell receptor beta chains reported below all come from one sample, sequenced in a study of cytomegalovirus exposure and HLA in healthy donors. The PCR made use of 60 Vbeta and 13 Jbeta primers. The assay was immunoSEQ multiplex PCR, and TCRdb's table has in-frame clones only and misses some. The sample has about 150,000 clones; around 75% are singletons. Sequencing was carried out using PBMCs. The receptors were sampled from a male donor in good health and CMV-seronegative.

The chain has TRBV19 and TRBJ2-3, with 11 bases that match TRBD1. Trimming removed 4 bases from V and 4 bases from J; junction bases left unmatched: 16. From germline, CDR1 is LNHDA and CDR2 SQIVND (reference sequence). The CDR3 consists of 19 residues. Here the CDR3 reads CASSTPGRGPGQGADTQYF. Here the CDR3 DNA reads TGTGCCAGTAGTACCCCCGGGAGGGGTCCGGGACAGGGGGCAGATACGCAGTATTTT.

The CDR3 DNA is TGTGCCAGTACGGCAGGTGGGGAGACCCAGTACTTC. Its translation: CASTAGGETQYF. V gene TRBV19 combines with J gene TRBJ2-5; D is undetermined. The CDR3 spans 12 residues. Germline-derived CDR1 and CDR2 are LNHDA and SQIVND (reference sequence). V lost 7 bases to trimming and J lost 5 bases, with 11 bases between them.

V and J are TRBV6-1 and TRBJ1-2; D unresolved. The CDR3 covers 17 residues. CDR1 and CDR2 (germline): MNHNS, SASEGT. The germline V and J ends were trimmed by 3 bases and 4 bases, with 21 bases remaining between them. The CDR3 spells CASSDRTSPHLLYGYTF. The CDR3 bases are TGTGCCAGCAGTGACCGGACTTCTCCCCACTTACTCTATGGCTACACCTTC.

V and J are TRBV19 and TRBJ1-5; a weak D match, TRBD1 (6 bases). Germline CDR1 is LNHDA and CDR2 is SQIVND (reference sequence). Trimming took 4 bases from V and 2 from J, leaving 18 bases between them. The CDR3 consists of 17 residues. As DNA, the CDR3 is TGTGCCAGTAGTAGTCTGCGGGGGGCGAGGGGCAATCAGCCCCAGCATTTT. Amino acid sequence: CASSSLRGARGNQPQHF.

The chain carries TRBV6-5 and TRBJ1-2; D may be TRBD1 (6 bases). Per the germline V gene, CDR1 is MNHEY and CDR2 is SVGAGI. The length of the CDR3 is 13 residues. Trimming removed 2 bases at V and 6 bases at J, with 10 bases between. Here the CDR3 reads CASSYGGGHGYTF. The CDR3 nucleotides read TGTGCCAGCAGTTACGGGGGGGGGCATGGCTACACCTTC.

V gene TRBV30 combines with J gene TRBJ2-5; TRBD2 agrees at 7 bases. Germline V gives CDR1 GTSNPN, CDR2 SVGIG (reference sequence). This CDR3 is 13 amino acids long. The trim removed 0 bases at V and 4 bases at J, leaving 2 bases unmatched. The CDR3 DNA follows: TGTGCCTGGAGTGTATCGGGGGGAGAGACCCAGTACTTC. Protein: CAWSVSGGETQYF.

The V gene is TRBV6-4, the J gene TRBJ1-2, with unresolved D. Germline V gene data show CDR1 as MRHNA and CDR2 as SNTAGT. This CDR3 is 16 amino acids long. Trimming took 2 bases from V and 2 from J, leaving 15 bases between them. The CDR3 nucleotides are TGTGCCAGCAGTGACCATACAGAGGGCGCGAACTATGGCTACACCTTC. Translation gives CASSDHTEGANYGYTF.

Written as DNA, the CDR3 is TGTGCCAGCAGCCCTGAGACAGGGAGCTCCTACAATGAGCAGTTCTTC. Protein: CASSPETGSSYNEQFF. The chain links TRBV5-6 to TRBJ2-1; 7 positions agree with TRBD1. V was clipped by 4 bases and J by 0 bases; unmatched bases: 7. The germline CDR1 and CDR2 sequences are SGHDT and YYEEEE. The CDR3 totals 16 residues. The variable domain in full, with the rest retrieved from reference TRBV5-6 and TRBJ2-1, is DAGVTQSPTHLIKTRGQQVTLRCSPKSGHDTVSWYQQALGQGPQFIFQYYEEEERQRGNFPDRFSGHQFPNYSSELNVNALLLGDSALYLCASSPETGSSYNEQFFGPGTRLTVL.

The gene calls are TRBV30 and TRBJ2-1; 9 nucleotides agree with TRBD1. Germline V gene lookup returns CDR1 GTSNPN and CDR2 SVGIG (reference sequence). With V trimmed by 8 bases and J by 3 bases, 5 bases remained unmatched. The CDR3 spans 13 residues. CDR3 sequence: CAGGTGFYNEQFF. The CDR3, as DNA: TGTGCCGGTGGGACAGGGTTCTACAATGAGCAGTTCTTC.

The gene calls are TRBV2 and TRBJ1-2; TRBD1 matches 8 bases. The ends lost 8 bases at V and 8 bases at J; junction bases unmatched: 13. The CDR3 loop spans 14 amino acids. The V gene's germline CDR1 is SNHLY and CDR2 FYNNEI. Written as DNA, the CDR3 is TGTGCCAGCGGGTCAGGACAGGGCGTTTTCGGCTACACCTTC. Amino acids: CASGSGQGVFGYTF.

This clone was recorded only once. The genes are TRBV11-2 and TRBJ2-5, with D hard to call. Trimming removed 5 bases from V and 0 bases from J, with 7 bases in between. The CDR3 has 13 residues. Germline V CDR1 and CDR2: SGHAT, FQNNGV. The chain's CDR3 is CASSAGHQETQYF. CDR3 bases: TGTGCCAGCAGCGCAGGTCACCAAGAGACCCAGTACTTC. Full variable domain (outside the CDR3, taken from reference TRBV11-2 and TRBJ2-5): EAGVAQSPRYKIIEKRQSVAFWCNPISGHATLYWYQQILGQGPKLLIQFQNNGVVDDSQLPKDRFSAERLKGVDSTLKIQPAKLEDSAVYLCASSAGHQETQYFGPGTRLLVL.

This chain links TRBV5-6 with TRBJ2-1; a weak D match, TRBD1 (6 bases). This CDR3 has 14 amino acids. CDR1 and CDR2 (germline): SGHDT, YYEEEE. Trimming shortened V by 0 bases and J by 9 bases, and 13 bases separated the two germline ends. The DNA of the CDR3 is TGTGCCAGCAGCTTGGGCAGGGGACGAGGTGAGCAGTTCTTC. This gives the protein CASSLGRGRGEQFF.

The chain couples TRBV11-1 to TRBJ2-7; TRBD1 agrees at 10 bases. Germline V CDR1 and CDR2: SGHAT, FQDESV (reference sequence). The V gene end was trimmed by 5 bases and the J gene end by 3 bases; junction bases not matched to a gene: 13. The CDR3 has 17 amino acids. In nucleotides, the CDR3 is TGTGCCAGCAGCCCCATTCGGACAGGGGGATGGATCTACGAGCAGTACTTC. It translates to CASSPIRTGGWIYEQYF.

The rearrangement links TRBV19 to TRBJ2-3, with D unresolved. V was clipped by 4 bases and J by 5 bases, with 7 bases between them. The germline gives CDR1 LNHDA, CDR2 SQIVND (reference sequence). The CDR3 sequence is 12 residues long. For the CDR3, the DNA is TGTGCCAGTAGTACAAGCCAAGATACGCAGTATTTT. Amino acid sequence: CASSTSQDTQYF.

V is TRBV7-8 and J is TRBJ2-7, with 8 bases identical to TRBD2. The V and J ends lost 4 bases and 7 bases, in that order; junction bases with no gene match: 9. CDR3 length: 14 residues. CDR1 and CDR2 from the germline V gene are SGHVS and FQNEAQ. CDR3 loop: CASSSISGEGEQYF. The CDR3 nucleotides are TGTGCCAGCAGCTCCATTAGCGGGGAGGGAGAGCAGTACTTC.

The genes are TRBV29-1 and TRBJ1-2, with a weak D call TRBD1 (6 bases). The germline CDR1 and CDR2 sequences are SQVTM and ANQGSEA. Trimming pared 3 bases from V and 4 bases from J, leaving 15 bases between. The CDR3 sequence is 14 residues long. The CDR3 here is CSVDPTGSTYGYTF. CDR3 DNA sequence: TGCAGCGTTGACCCGACAGGATCCACCTATGGCTACACCTTC.

The rearrangement links TRBV6-5 to TRBJ2-1; a weak D match, TRBD2 (6 bases). Trimming removed 2 bases at V and 0 bases at J, with 8 bases between. Germline-derived CDR1 and CDR2 are MNHEY and SVGAGI. The CDR3 runs 15 residues. The CDR3 nucleotides read TGTGCCAGCAGTTACGGGCGGGGCTCCTACAATGAGCAGTTCTTC. Amino acids: CASSYGRGSYNEQFF.

This rearrangement joins TRBV2 to TRBJ2-2, with 10 bases that match TRBD1. Trimming at V came to 0 bases and at J to 3 bases, leaving 4 bases not matched to a gene. Germline V lookup: CDR1 SNHLY, CDR2 FYNNEI. The CDR3 totals 17 residues. The CDR3 DNA is TGTGCCAGCAGTGAAGCACGGGACAGGGGAGACACCGGGGAGCTGTTTTTT. Translating gives CASSEARDRGDTGELFF.

The chain employs TRBV28 and TRBJ1-2, with 10 bases identical to TRBD1. This CDR3 is 16 amino acids long. Trimming at V came to 4 bases and at J to 8 bases, leaving 13 bases not matched to a gene. The germline V gene encodes CDR1 MDHEN and CDR2 SYDVKM. Here the CDR3 reads CASSSGTGEIVRGYTF. In DNA, the CDR3 is TGTGCCAGCAGTTCCGGGACAGGGGAGATCGTGCGAGGCTACACCTTC.

The chain links TRBV6-1 to TRBJ2-2; perhaps TRBD1 as D (6 bases). The length of the CDR3 is 15 residues. V lost 7 bases and J 2 bases, leaving 14 bases between the germline ends. The V gene's germline CDR1 is MNHNS and CDR2 SASEGT. CDR3 nucleotides: TGTGCCAGCACCCTCCGGACAGCTAACACCGGGGAGCTGTTTTTT. Protein product: CASTLRTANTGELFF.

V is TRBV4-3 and J is TRBJ1-2; 7 nucleotides align to TRBD1. CDR1 LGHNA and CDR2 YSLEER come from the germline V gene. The V segment lost 0 bases and the J segment 0 bases; nucleotides outside the gene matches: 7. CDR3 size: 17 residues. CDR3: CASSQDPGGTTNYGYTF. CDR3 in DNA: TGCGCCAGCAGCCAAGACCCAGGGGGAACGACTAACTATGGCTACACCTTC.

The rearrangement links TRBV6-5 to TRBJ1-5; D is unresolved. Trimming removed 6 bases at V and 9 bases at J, with 15 bases between. CDR3 length: 13 residues. Germline CDR1 MNHEY, CDR2 SVGAGI. The CDR3 loop reads CASSPGASRPQHF. As DNA, the CDR3 is TGTGCCAGCAGCCCCGGAGCGAGTCGGCCCCAGCATTTT.

The J gene is TRBJ1-1, the V gene TRBV6-4, with D possibly TRBD1 on 5 matching bases. Trimming cost V 6 bases and J 8 bases, with 13 bases left between them. Germline V gene data show CDR1 as MRHNA and CDR2 as SNTAGT. The CDR3 runs 12 residues. The CDR3 sequence: CASRLQGSEAFF. The DNA for the CDR3 is TGTGCCAGCAGGCTGCAGGGCTCAGAAGCTTTCTTT.

This clone was observed a single time. V usage is TRBV11-2 and J usage is TRBJ2-2; 12 bases agree with TRBD2. The V gene end was trimmed by 3 bases and the J gene end by 5 bases; junction bases not matched to a gene: 4. CDR3 length: 16 residues. Germline CDR1 and CDR2: SGHAT and FQNNGV. The CDR3 DNA reads TGTGCCAGCAGCTTCCTAGCGGGGGGGAATACCGGGGAGCTGTTTTTT. Translation: CASSFLAGGNTGELFF.

This chain uses TRBV9 with TRBJ2-3, with 8 bases lining up with TRBD2. The CDR3 has 13 residues. The germline gives CDR1 SGDLS, CDR2 YYNGEE. The CDR3 is CAGGTSWFDTQYF. The CDR3, as DNA: TGTGCAGGTGGGACTAGTTGGTTCGACACGCAGTATTTT.

The chain has TRBV30 and TRBJ1-1; the D is unclear. CDR1 is GTSNPN and CDR2 is SVGIG in the germline V gene (reference sequence). CDR3 size: 13 residues. V lost 2 bases, J lost 4 bases, and 11 bases lay in between. The CDR3 DNA reads as TGTGCCTGGAGTATCGAACGCGGCACTGAAGCTTTCTTT. Translated, it gives CAWSIERGTEAFF.

This chain joins TRBV21-1 and TRBJ1-2; the DNA was not used to check the table's D call, TRBD1. TRBV21-1 constitutes a pseudogene. CDR3 length: 11 amino acids. The CDR3 spells CARSTGPGYTF. CDR3 nucleotide sequence: TGTGCCAGATCGACAGGGCCTGGCTACACCTTC.

The J gene is TRBJ2-5, the V gene TRBV10-3; D call uncertain. CDR3 length: 12 residues. V was pared by 4 bases and J by 2 bases, with 5 bases between. CDR1 and CDR2 (germline): ENHRY, SYGVKD. The DNA of the CDR3 is TGTGCCATCAGTGCAGGACAAGAGACCCAGTACTTC. Amino acids: CAISAGQETQYF.

The V gene is TRBV7-9, the J gene TRBJ1-2; D not certain. V was shortened by 6 bases and J by 6 bases, with 17 bases between the two germline ends. Looked up from germline, CDR1 is SEHNR and CDR2 is FQNEAQ (reference sequence). This CDR3 comprises 14 residues. Written as DNA, the CDR3 is TGTGCCAGCAGTCCCCCAGTATCGGGTGATGGCTACACCTTC. Amino acids: CASSPPVSGDGYTF.